This T cell receptor beta chain comes out of a study of vaccination and CD4 T cells after COVID-19 (dated by TCRdb to between 2021 and 2024). In the study overall: SARS-CoV-2 positivity had been established in the convalescent patients by nasal swab PCR, and mild disease was recorded in some 10 of these patients and severe disease in one. Post-COVID blood samples were collected from convalescent patients a median of around 96 days after diagnosis, with a range of about 30 to 161 days. Post-vaccine blood samples were collected a median of approximately eleven weeks after the second vaccine dose, ranging from about 13 to 241 days. Two doses of either the Pfizer-BioNTech BNT162b2 vaccine (n=8) or the Moderna mRNA-1273 vaccine (n=2) were administered to participants. Six males and four females were included in the convalescent cohort, with two Hispanic individuals, seven Caucasians, two Asians and one multiracial person represented. The spike-specific CD4+ TCR repertoire was compared before and after mRNA vaccination in ten to eleven COVID-19 convalescent patients and a handful of infection-naive healthy vaccine recipients.

The CDR3 starts with the cysteine, ends with the phenylalanine, and has 15 residues. Only the CDR3 DNA is retained, 45 bases long and in frame from the first base. V and J lose 3 bases and 8 bases, and a span of 14 bases separates them. CDR1 and CDR2 (SNHLY, FYNNEI) derive from the germline V gene. The convalescent patients' positive SARS-CoV-2 PCR tests fell between March and December 2020, which was before the Alpha, Beta and Delta variants emerged in the United States. Ficoll-Paque Plus gradient centrifugation was used to isolate PBMCs from whole blood, and the isolated PBMCs were then either used fresh or cryopreserved at -140C. This clonotype showed up just a few times. The antigen it recognizes is unknown. Base-call qualities are not available, and no considerably larger clone is one nucleotide away. Library preparation was by PCR. These reads were obtained on an Illumina iSeq 100. From the authors' description of their analysis: Non-productive sequences were removed, and CDR3s not starting with C, not ending with F or W, or shorter than 7 amino acids were discarded. Levenshtein distances (stringdist) and unrooted phylogenetic trees (ape) in R version 3.6.1 were used to assess CDR3 homology. TCRdb reprocessed the public reads (quality trimming at Q25 with fastp, clone calling with MiXCR) and kept in-frame beta chains. Under each unique CDR3 protein, matching rows form one entry showing the most common genes and DNA. It is TCRdb's table, rather than the study itself, that gives the V and J calls and clone size. This sample holds 25,000 or so distinct CDR3 sequences; 51% were observed only once. The biggest ten clones account for about 0.95% of the sample.

Results and caveats for the whole study, not just this receptor: Although the median number of SARS-CoV-2-reactive clonotypes went up from more than 20 after infection to roughly 40 after vaccination, the increase was not significant. The number of convalescent patients in the study was relatively small, and the study did not examine early timepoints following natural infection. Of the vaccine-specific clones in convalescent patients, 304 of 307, or nearly all, reacted only to SARS-CoV-2 spike and did not cross-react with common cold coronaviruses. In convalescent patients, a median roughly 86% of post-vaccine SARS-CoV-2-reactive clones were detected only after vaccination, suggesting vaccine-specific priming.

The receptor comes from a human donor who had recovered from COVID-19. The sequences come from CD4+ T cells from blood, collected before SARS-CoV-2 vaccination. This receptor chain uses TRBV2 and TRBJ1-6; the D gene is possibly TRBD1, with 5 bases matching. The CDR3: CASSEIQGIDSPLHF. The DNA reads as follows: TGTGCCAGCAGTGAGATCCAGGGAATCGATTCACCCCTCCACTTT.